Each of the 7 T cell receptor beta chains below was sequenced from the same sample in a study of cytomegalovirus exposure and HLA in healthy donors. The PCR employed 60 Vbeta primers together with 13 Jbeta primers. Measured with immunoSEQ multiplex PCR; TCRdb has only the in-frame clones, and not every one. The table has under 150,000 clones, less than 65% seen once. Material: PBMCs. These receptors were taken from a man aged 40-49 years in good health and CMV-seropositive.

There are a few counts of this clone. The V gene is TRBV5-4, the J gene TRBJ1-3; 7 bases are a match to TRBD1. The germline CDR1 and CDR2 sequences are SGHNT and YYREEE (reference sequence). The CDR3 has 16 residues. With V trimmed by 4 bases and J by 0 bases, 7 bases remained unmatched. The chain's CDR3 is CASSPPGQISGNTIYF. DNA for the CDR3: TGTGCCAGCAGCCCACCGGGACAGATCTCTGGAAACACCATATATTTT.

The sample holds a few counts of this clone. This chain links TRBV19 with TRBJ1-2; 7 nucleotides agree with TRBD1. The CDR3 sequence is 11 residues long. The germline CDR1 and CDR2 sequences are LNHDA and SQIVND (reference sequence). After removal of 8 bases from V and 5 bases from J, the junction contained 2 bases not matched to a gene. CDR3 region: CASLRGYGYTF. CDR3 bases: TGTGCCAGTCTCAGGGGGTATGGCTACACCTTC.

This chain's CDR3 is CASSFSLDRDYGYTF. The CDR3 nucleotides are TGTGCCAGCAGCTTCTCCCTTGACAGGGATTATGGCTACACCTTC. The chain joins TRBV7-9 to TRBJ1-2, with 7 bases fitting TRBD1. The CDR3 is made up of 15 amino acids. CDR1 is SEHNR and CDR2 is FQNEAQ in the germline V gene (reference sequence). V lost 3 bases and J lost 5; bases outside the gene matches: 9. The variable domain in full, completed from reference TRBV7-9 and TRBJ1-2, reads DTGVSQNPRHKITKRGQNVTFRCDPISEHNRLYWYRQTLGQGPEFLTYFQNEAQLEKSRLLSDRFSAERPKGSFSTLEIQRTEQGDSAMYLCASSFSLDRDYGYTFGSGTRLTVV.

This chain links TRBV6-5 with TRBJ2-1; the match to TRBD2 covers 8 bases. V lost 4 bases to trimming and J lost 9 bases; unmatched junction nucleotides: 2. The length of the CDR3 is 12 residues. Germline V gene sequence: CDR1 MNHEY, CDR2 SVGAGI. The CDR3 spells CASSSSGGEQFF. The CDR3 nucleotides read TGTGCCAGCAGTTCAAGCGGGGGTGAGCAGTTCTTC.

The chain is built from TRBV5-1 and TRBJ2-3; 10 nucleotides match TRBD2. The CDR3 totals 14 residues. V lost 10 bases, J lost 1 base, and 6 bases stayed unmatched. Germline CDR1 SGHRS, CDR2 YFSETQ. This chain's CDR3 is CAWRTSGGTDTQYF. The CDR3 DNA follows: TGCGCCTGGCGAACTAGCGGGGGCACAGATACGCAGTATTTT.

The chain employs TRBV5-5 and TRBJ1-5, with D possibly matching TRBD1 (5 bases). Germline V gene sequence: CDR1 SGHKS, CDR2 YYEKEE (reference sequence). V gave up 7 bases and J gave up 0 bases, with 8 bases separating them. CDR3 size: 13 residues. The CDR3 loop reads CASGGNSNQPQHF. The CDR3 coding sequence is TGTGCCAGCGGGGGGAATAGCAATCAGCCCCAGCATTTT. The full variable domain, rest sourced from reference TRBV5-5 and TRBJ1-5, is DAGVTQSPTHLIKTRGQQVTLRCSPISGHKSVSWYQQVLGQGPQFIFQYYEKEERGRGNFPDRFSARQFPNYSSELNVNALLLGDSALYLCASGGNSNQPQHFGDGTRLSIL.

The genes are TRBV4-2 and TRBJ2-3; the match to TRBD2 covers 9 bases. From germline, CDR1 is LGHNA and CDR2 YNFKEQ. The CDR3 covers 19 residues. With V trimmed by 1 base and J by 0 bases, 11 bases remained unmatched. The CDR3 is CASSQALDLSGGSTDTQYF. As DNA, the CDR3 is TGTGCCAGCAGCCAAGCCCTCGACCTTAGCGGGGGAAGCACAGATACGCAGTATTTT.